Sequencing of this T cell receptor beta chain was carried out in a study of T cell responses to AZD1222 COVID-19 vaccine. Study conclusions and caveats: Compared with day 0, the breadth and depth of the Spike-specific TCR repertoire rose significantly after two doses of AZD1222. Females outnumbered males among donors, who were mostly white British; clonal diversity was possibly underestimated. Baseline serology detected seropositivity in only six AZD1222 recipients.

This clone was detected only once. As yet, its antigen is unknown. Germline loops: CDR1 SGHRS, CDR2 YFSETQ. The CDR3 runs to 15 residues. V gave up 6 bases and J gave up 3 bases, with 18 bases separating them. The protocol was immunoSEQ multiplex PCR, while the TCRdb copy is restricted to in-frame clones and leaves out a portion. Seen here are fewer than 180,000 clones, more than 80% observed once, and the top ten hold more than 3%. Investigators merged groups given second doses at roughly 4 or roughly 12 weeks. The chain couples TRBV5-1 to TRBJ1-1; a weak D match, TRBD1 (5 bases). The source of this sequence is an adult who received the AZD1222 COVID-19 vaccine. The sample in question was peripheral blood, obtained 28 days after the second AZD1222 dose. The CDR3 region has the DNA TGCGCCAGCAAAGCTTGGGGGGTCAGGGACACTGAAGCTTTCTTT. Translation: CASKAWGVRDTEAFF.